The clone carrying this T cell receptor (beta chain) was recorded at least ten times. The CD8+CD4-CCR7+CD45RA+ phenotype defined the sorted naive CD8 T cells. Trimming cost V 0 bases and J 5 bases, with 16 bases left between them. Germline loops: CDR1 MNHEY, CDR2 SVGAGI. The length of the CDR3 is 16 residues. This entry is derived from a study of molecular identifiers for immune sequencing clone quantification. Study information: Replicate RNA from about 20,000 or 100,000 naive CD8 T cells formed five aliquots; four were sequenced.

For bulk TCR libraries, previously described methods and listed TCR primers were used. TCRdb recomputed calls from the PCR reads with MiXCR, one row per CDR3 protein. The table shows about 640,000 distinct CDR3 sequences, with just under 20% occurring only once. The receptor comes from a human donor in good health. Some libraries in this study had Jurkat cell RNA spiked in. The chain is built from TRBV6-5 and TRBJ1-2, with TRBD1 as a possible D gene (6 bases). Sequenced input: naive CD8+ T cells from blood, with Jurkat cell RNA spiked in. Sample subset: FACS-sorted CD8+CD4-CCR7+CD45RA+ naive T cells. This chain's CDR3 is CASSYSTVQGPYGYTF. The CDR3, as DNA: TGTGCCAGCAGTTACTCGACGGTTCAGGGGCCATATGGCTACACCTTC.